One sample yielded the 14 T cell receptor beta chains listed below, sequenced in a study of identical twins. A single record per CDR3 protein comes from TCRdb applying MiXCR to the 5' RACE reads. Among more than 200,000 distinct CDR3 sequences listed, roughly an eighth were seen once. Sequencing was performed on memory (CD45RO+) T cells sorted from blood. The receptors originated from a woman aged 18-35 years in good health.

This clonotype was seen more than once but under ten times. J is TRBJ1-6 and V is TRBV7-9; TRBD1 might be the D (6 bases). V lost 4 bases, J lost 12 bases, and 22 bases lay in between. The CDR3 spans 16 residues. Germline V gene sequence: CDR1 SEHNR, CDR2 FQNEAQ (reference sequence). In DNA, the CDR3 is TGTGCCAGCAGCTCATATCAACAGGGTCTGGGGAAACCCCTCCACTTT. Translation gives CASSSYQQGLGKPLHF. The entire variable domain, with the rest obtained from reference TRBV7-9 and TRBJ1-6, is as follows: DTGVSQNPRHKITKRGQNVTFRCDPISEHNRLYWYRQTLGQGPEFLTYFQNEAQLEKSRLLSDRFSAERPKGSFSTLEIQRTEQGDSAMYLCASSSYQQGLGKPLHFGNGTRLTVT.

The chain carries TRBV27 and TRBJ1-2, with a weak D call TRBD1 (5 bases). CDR1 and CDR2 (germline): MNHEY, SMNVEV (reference sequence). Trimming took off 6 bases at V and 4 bases at J, with 12 bases between the two ends. CDR3 length: 13 amino acids. CDR3 nucleotides: TGTGCCAGCAGGGGTACCGGGGGCTATGGCTACACCTTC. It codes for CASRGTGGYGYTF.

This clonotype turned up a few times. The V gene is TRBV11-3, the J gene TRBJ2-4; D ambiguous. This CDR3 is 12 amino acids long. Trimming took 3 bases from V and 6 from J, leaving 6 bases between them. Germline assignment: CDR1 SGHNT and CDR2 YENEEA. CDR3 sequence: CASSFGRNIQYF. CDR3 nucleotide sequence: TGTGCCAGCAGCTTCGGCAGAAACATTCAGTACTTC.

This clonotype has ten or more counts. For the CDR3, the DNA is TGTGCCAGCAGTTTAAGGGGCAGGGAAGCTTTCTTT. It specifies CASSLRGREAFF. The V call is TRBV12-3 or TRBV12-4, the J call TRBJ1-1, with D perhaps TRBD1 (5 bases). The V end was cut by 2 bases, the J end by 8 bases, with 9 bases between. The CDR3 length is 12 residues.

The V gene is TRBV6-1, the J gene TRBJ1-1; D call uncertain. Germline V gives CDR1 MNHNS, CDR2 SASEGT. V was trimmed by 4 bases and J by 11 bases, leaving 14 bases between them. The CDR3 spans 12 residues. Written as DNA, the CDR3 is TGTGCCAGCAGTGTTTTCCTAGAGGACGCTTTCTTT. Its translation is CASSVFLEDAFF.

This clonotype was counted a single time. The rearrangement uses TRBV9 and TRBJ2-5; 7 bases are shared with TRBD2. The CDR3 consists of 16 residues. Germline V gene lookup returns CDR1 SGDLS and CDR2 YYNGEE. V was clipped by 0 bases and J by 2 bases; unmatched bases: 7. DNA for the CDR3: TGTGCCAGCAGCGTAGCGGCTAGCGGCCCACAAGAGACCCAGTACTTC. This codes for CASSVAASGPQETQYF.

This clonotype was picked up a small number of times. V usage is TRBV20-1 and J usage is TRBJ2-3; 8 positions agree with TRBD1. Unmatched junction bases numbered 1, after V lost 2 bases and J lost 0 bases. This CDR3 spans 14 amino acids. CDR1 is DFQATT and CDR2 is SNEGSKA in the germline V gene (reference sequence). Here the CDR3 DNA reads TGCAGTGCTAGATGGGACAGGAGCACAGATACGCAGTATTTT. This gives the protein CSARWDRSTDTQYF.

The chain combines TRBV29-1 with TRBJ1-1, with D perhaps matching TRBD1 (6 bases). Germline CDR1 is SQVTM and CDR2 is ANQGSEA. The V and J ends lost 5 bases and 1 base respectively, with 14 bases between them. The CDR3 covers 14 residues. CDR3 amino acids: CSVKAGAGNTEAFF. For the CDR3, the DNA is TGCAGCGTTAAGGCGGGGGCGGGGAACACTGAAGCTTTCTTT.

This sequence joins TRBV10-2 and TRBJ2-7; D gene uncertain. Germline V CDR1 and CDR2: WSHSY, SAAADI. V lost 3 bases, J lost 7 bases, and 10 bases lay in between. The CDR3 runs 12 residues. The CDR3 DNA follows: TGCGCCAGCAGTGATGCCCAAGGGGAGCAGTACTTC. It translates to CASSDAQGEQYF.

Only a few counts were recorded for this clonotype. V usage is TRBV20-1 and J usage is TRBJ1-2, with unresolved D. Trimming left V 4 bases short and J 2 bases short, with 8 bases between. CDR1 DFQATT and CDR2 SNEGSKA come from the germline V gene (reference sequence). The CDR3 contains 12 residues. The CDR3 is CSATLDNYGYTF. As DNA, the CDR3 is TGCAGTGCTACCCTCGACAACTATGGCTACACCTTC.

The V gene is TRBV5-5, the J gene TRBJ2-2, with TRBD2 matching over 9 bases. Trimming removed 3 bases from V and 5 bases from J; junction bases left unmatched: 14. The CDR3 has 18 amino acids. Germline V lookup: CDR1 SGHKS, CDR2 YYEKEE (reference sequence). CDR3 in DNA: TGTGCCAGCAGCTCCCCCTCCAGCGAGCGGGAGGTAACCGGGGAGCTGTTTTTT. Protein: CASSSPSSEREVTGELFF.

In this sample, this clonotype turned up many times. The rearrangement links TRBV9 to TRBJ1-6; D gene uncertain. The CDR3 totals 14 residues. Germline CDR1 and CDR2: SGDLS and YYNGEE. Trimming removed 3 bases from V and 4 bases from J, with 8 bases in between. CDR3 coding DNA: TGTGCCAGCAGCGCCCAGTCTTATAATTCACCCCTCCACTTT. Residues: CASSAQSYNSPLHF.

The chain couples TRBV5-5 to TRBJ2-2, with 8 bases identical to TRBD1. The CDR3 totals 15 residues. Per germline, CDR1 SGHKS and CDR2 YYEKEE (reference sequence). V shed 4 bases and J 6 bases; nucleotides not matched to a gene: 8. The CDR3 nucleotides are TGTGCCAGCAGCCGTGGACAGGGCTGGGCCGGGGAGCTGTTTTTT. It is translated as CASSRGQGWAGELFF. The full variable domain, completed using reference TRBV5-5 and TRBJ2-2, is DAGVTQSPTHLIKTRGQQVTLRCSPISGHKSVSWYQQVLGQGPQFIFQYYEKEERGRGNFPDRFSARQFPNYSSELNVNALLLGDSALYLCASSRGQGWAGELFFGEGSRLTVL.

This chain links TRBV5-6 with TRBJ2-2; a weak D match, TRBD2 (6 bases). Between the trimmed V and J ends, which lost 2 bases and 0 bases, there was a span of 8 bases. CDR3 length: 15 amino acids. Germline CDR1 reads SGHDT; CDR2 reads YYEEEE. The CDR3 sequence is CASSFTGANTGELFF. The DNA of the CDR3 is TGTGCCAGCAGCTTCACGGGGGCGAACACCGGGGAGCTGTTTTTT. The entire variable domain, with the rest obtained from reference TRBV5-6 and TRBJ2-2, is as follows: DAGVTQSPTHLIKTRGQQVTLRCSPKSGHDTVSWYQQALGQGPQFIFQYYEEEERQRGNFPDRFSGHQFPNYSSELNVNALLLGDSALYLCASSFTGANTGELFFGEGSRLTVL.